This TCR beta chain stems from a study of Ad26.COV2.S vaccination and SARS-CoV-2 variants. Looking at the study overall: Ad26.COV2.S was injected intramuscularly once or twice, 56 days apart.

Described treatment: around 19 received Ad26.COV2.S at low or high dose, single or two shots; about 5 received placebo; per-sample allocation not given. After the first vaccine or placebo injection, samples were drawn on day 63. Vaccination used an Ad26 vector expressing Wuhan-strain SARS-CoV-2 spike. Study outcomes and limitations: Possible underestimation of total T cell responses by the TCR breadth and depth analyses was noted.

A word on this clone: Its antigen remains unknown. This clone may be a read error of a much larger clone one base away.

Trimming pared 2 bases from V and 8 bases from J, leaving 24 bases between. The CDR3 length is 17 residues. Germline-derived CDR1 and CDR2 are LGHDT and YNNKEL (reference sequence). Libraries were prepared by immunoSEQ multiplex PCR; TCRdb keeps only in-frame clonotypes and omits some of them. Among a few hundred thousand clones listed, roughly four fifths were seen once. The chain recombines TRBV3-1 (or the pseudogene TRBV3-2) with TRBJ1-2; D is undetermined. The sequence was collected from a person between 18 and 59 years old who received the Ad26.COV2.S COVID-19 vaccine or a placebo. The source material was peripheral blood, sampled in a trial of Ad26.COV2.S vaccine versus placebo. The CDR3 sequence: CASSQKSGPRPWWGYTF. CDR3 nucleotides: TGTGCCAGCAGCCAAAAGAGCGGGCCGCGGCCCTGGTGGGGCTACACCTTC.